This passage covers 11 T cell receptor beta chains from one sample sequenced in a study of identical twins. Via MiXCR, TCRdb re-called the 5' RACE reads, giving one row per CDR3 protein. Of some 710,000 distinct CDR3 sequences in the sample, 5.5% to 6.5% were seen once. Sequencing used naive T cells sorted from blood. The receptors shown here come from a man younger than 35 in good health.

This clonotype was counted many times. The chain is built from TRBV29-1 and TRBJ2-1; D not resolved. Per the germline V gene, CDR1 is SQVTM and CDR2 is ANQGSEA. V lost 6 bases to trimming and J lost 3 bases, with 15 bases between them. The CDR3 covers 14 residues. CDR3 DNA: TGCAGCGTGGTGACTGATAAAATCTACAATGAGCAGTTCTTC. Residues: CSVVTDKIYNEQFF.

Of note for this clonotype: The junction shows a germline mismatch at one end, possibly a read error. In nucleotides, the CDR3 is TGCGCCGGCAGCCGCACCGGGACTAGCGGATTCACAGATACGCAGTATTTT. It specifies CAGSRTGTSGFTDTQYF. The chain carries TRBV4-1 and TRBJ2-3; 11 bases agree with TRBD2. This CDR3 has 17 amino acids. Germline CDR1 is MGHRA and CDR2 is YSYEKL.

This clonotype was seen more than once but under ten times. The chain carries TRBV14 and TRBJ2-1; TRBD2 agrees at 7 bases. CDR1 is SGHDN, CDR2 FVKESK, per germline. The CDR3 covers 15 residues. The V gene end was trimmed by 0 bases and the J gene end by 8 bases; junction bases not matched to a gene: 7. CDR3 loop: CASSQEIAGVDEQFF. CDR3 DNA sequence: TGTGCCAGCAGCCAAGAGATCGCGGGGGTCGATGAGCAGTTCTTC.

The V gene is TRBV18, the J gene TRBJ2-5, with D tentatively TRBD1 (5 bases). Trimming removed 7 bases at V and 4 bases at J, with 22 bases between. This CDR3 region has 16 residues. CDR1 and CDR2 (germline): KGHSH, LQKENI. The CDR3 loop is CASYSGWQGRAETQYF. The DNA of the CDR3 is TGTGCCAGCTACTCGGGCTGGCAGGGAAGGGCAGAGACCCAGTACTTC.

V gene TRBV20-1 combines with J gene TRBJ2-6; D call uncertain. Trimming took 6 bases from V and 2 from J, leaving 17 bases between them. Germline CDR1 and CDR2: DFQATT and SNEGSKA (reference sequence). This CDR3 has 16 amino acids. CDR3 loop: CSAKAGSQAGANVLTF. The CDR3 nucleotides read TGCAGTGCCAAAGCAGGTTCTCAGGCTGGGGCCAACGTCCTGACTTTC.

This clonotype was seen many times. J is TRBJ1-3 and V is TRBV5-1; D call uncertain. The CDR3 extends over 13 amino acids. Germline assignment: CDR1 SGHRS and CDR2 YFSETQ. The V and J ends lost 3 bases and 4 bases respectively, with 8 bases between them. CDR3 sequence: CASSSEGGNTIYF. The CDR3, as DNA: TGCGCCAGCAGCTCGGAGGGAGGAAACACCATATATTTT.

This clonotype was seen only a few times. With a much larger clone just one base away, this may be a read error. The chain uses TRBV12-3 or TRBV12-4 and TRBJ2-7; TRBD2 might be the D (5 bases). The CDR3 extends over 15 amino acids. With 2 bases removed from V and 0 bases from J, the gap between germline ends came to 11 bases. Here the CDR3 reads CASSLSPAASYEQYF. CDR3 DNA: TGTGCCAGCAGTTTAAGTCCAGCGGCCTCCTACGAGCAGTACTTC.

This clonotype has at least ten counts. The V call is TRBV21-1, the J call TRBJ2-1. TRBV21-1 is a recognized pseudogene. The CDR3 has 11 residues. The DNA for the CDR3 is TGTGCCAGCCATTGCTCCAATGAGCAGTTCTTC. The encoded protein is CASHCSNEQFF.

This clonotype was seen ten or more times. V and J are TRBV4-2 and TRBJ2-1; D assignment may be TRBD1 or TRBD2 (5 bases each). CDR3 length: 16 residues. Looked up from germline, CDR1 is LGHNA and CDR2 is YNFKEQ. The V and J ends lost 0 bases and 9 bases respectively, with 18 bases between them. The CDR3: CASSQDWGGLLPEQFF. CDR3 in DNA: TGTGCCAGCAGCCAAGATTGGGGCGGGCTTCTACCTGAGCAGTTCTTC.

This clonotype was seen at least ten times. The chain links TRBV6-1 to TRBJ2-2; 7 bases are shared with TRBD1. V trimming: 7 bases; J trimming: 5 bases; junction bases outside the gene matches: 10. The CDR3 length is 15 residues. Per germline, CDR1 MNHNS and CDR2 SASEGT. CDR3 sequence reads: CASTPGTEITGELFF. For the CDR3, the DNA is TGTGCCAGCACCCCCGGGACAGAGATTACCGGGGAGCTGTTTTTT.

This chain links TRBV12-3 or TRBV12-4 with TRBJ2-1; the match to TRBD2 covers 15 bases. The CDR3 extends over 16 amino acids. Trimming removed 5 bases from V and 10 bases from J; junction bases left unmatched: 9. CDR3 coding DNA: TGTGCCAGCAGTCCCTGGACTAGCGGGAGGGCCGAAGAGCAGTTCTTC. Translation: CASSPWTSGRAEEQFF.